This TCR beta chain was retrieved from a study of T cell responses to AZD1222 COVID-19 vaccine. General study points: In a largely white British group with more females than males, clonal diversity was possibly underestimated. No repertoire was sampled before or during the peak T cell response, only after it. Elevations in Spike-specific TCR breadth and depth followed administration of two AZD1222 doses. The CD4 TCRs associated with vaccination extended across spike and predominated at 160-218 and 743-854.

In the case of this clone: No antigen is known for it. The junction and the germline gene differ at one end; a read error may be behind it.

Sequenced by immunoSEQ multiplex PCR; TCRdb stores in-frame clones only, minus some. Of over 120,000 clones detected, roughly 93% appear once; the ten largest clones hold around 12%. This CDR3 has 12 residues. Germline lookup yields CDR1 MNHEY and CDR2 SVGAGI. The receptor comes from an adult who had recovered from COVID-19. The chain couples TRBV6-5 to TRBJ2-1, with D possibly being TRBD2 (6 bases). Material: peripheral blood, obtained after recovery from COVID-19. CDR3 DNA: TGTGCCAGCAGCCACGACAGCGGGTTTACGGTCTTC. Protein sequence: CASSHDSGFTVF.